Given below is one T cell receptor beta chain in context. Per the original data handling: Amplification with reference gene primers provided the estimates of nucleated cell counts. The repertoire was sequenced with immunoSEQ multiplex PCR; TCRdb's copy has only in-frame clones and lacks some. From that table come the V and J calls and clone size; the DNA was used to work out D and trimming. Of around 310,000 clones detected, nearly 90% appear once; the ten largest clones hold around 0.93%. Seattle enrolled patients during active infection and tracked them longitudinally. This entry comes from a study of blood T cell repertoires in COVID-19. Across the study: There were acute and convalescent COVID-19 samples, and they came from the United States, Italy and Spain. PBMCs, B-cell-depleted T cells, or T cells provided the cDNA or gDNA that made up the material.

Per the germline V gene, CDR1 is SGDLS and CDR2 is YYNGEE. This CDR3 comprises 11 residues. The genes are TRBV9 and TRBJ1-2; D ambiguous. The source is a woman aged 40 to 50 with COVID-19, enrolled during active disease. Material: peripheral blood. The CDR3, as DNA: TGTGCGACGGAGGGTTCGAGTGGCTACACCTTC. Amino acids: CATEGSSGYTF.